The 13 T cell receptor beta chains below come from one sample, sequenced in a study of cytotoxic CD8 clonotypes in ibrutinib-treated CLL. Produced via immunoSEQ multiplex PCR; TCRdb's table is partial and in-frame only. The sample yields 130,000 to 150,000 clones, roughly 90% seen once. The source material was PBMCs, sampled after 12 months of ibrutinib treatment. These receptors all come from a human donor with chronic lymphocytic leukemia.

J is TRBJ1-3 and V is TRBV28; D is unclear. The germline V gene has CDR1 MDHEN and CDR2 SYDVKM. V was pared by 8 bases and J by 2 bases, with 13 bases between. The CDR3 totals 14 residues. The CDR3 reads CASSRAVAGNTIYF. CDR3 coding DNA: TGTGCCAGCTCGAGGGCGGTGGCTGGAAACACCATATATTTT. The full variable domain, rest sourced from reference TRBV28 and TRBJ1-3, is DVKVTQSSRYLVKRTGEKVFLECVQDMDHENMFWYRQDPGLGLRLIYFSYDVKMKEKGDIPEGYSVSREKKERFSLILESASTNQTSMYLCASSRAVAGNTIYFGEGSWLTVV.

The chain has TRBV29-1 and TRBJ2-4, with D perhaps assigned TRBD1 or TRBD2 (5 bases each). V dropped 2 bases and J dropped 0 bases, with 11 bases sitting between them. The CDR3 totals 15 residues. The germline gives CDR1 SQVTM, CDR2 ANQGSEA. CDR3 DNA: TGCAGCGTTGAAACGGGGACCCTAGCCAAAAACATTCAGTACTTC. As protein: CSVETGTLAKNIQYF.

The gene calls are TRBV29-1 and TRBJ2-5; either TRBD1 or TRBD2 may supply D (5 bases each). CDR1 SQVTM and CDR2 ANQGSEA come from the germline V gene. This CDR3 contains 13 residues. Trimming took 7 bases from V and 1 from J, leaving 13 bases between them. The CDR3 here is CSAPGRLQETQYF. The CDR3 DNA reads as TGCAGCGCGCCGGGACGGCTCCAAGAGACCCAGTACTTC.

The genes are TRBV28 and TRBJ2-5; TRBD1 agrees at 8 bases. The CDR3 runs 13 residues. Germline CDR1 reads MDHEN; CDR2 reads SYDVKM. After removal of 6 bases from V and 5 bases from J, the junction contained 5 bases not matched to a gene. The CDR3 DNA reads TGTGCCAGCAGAAAGACAGGGGTCGAGACCCAGTACTTC. This codes for CASRKTGVETQYF.

The chain uses TRBV6-1 and TRBJ2-1; 7 nucleotides match TRBD1. The CDR3 contains 15 residues. The V gene's germline CDR1 is MNHNS and CDR2 SASEGT. V shed 3 bases, J shed 4 bases, and the junction held 6 bases outside the gene matches. Here the CDR3 DNA reads TGTGCCAGCAGTGACACCGGGACAGATTACAATGAGCAGTTCTTC. This sequence encodes CASSDTGTDYNEQFF.

This chain links TRBV7-3 with TRBJ2-7; 7 bases map to TRBD2. V gave up 5 bases and J gave up 4 bases; unmatched junction bases: 20. In germline, CDR1 is SGHTA, CDR2 FQGTGA. This CDR3 spans 18 amino acids. CDR3 protein: CASSIDTRSGRRGYEQYF. CDR3 in DNA: TGTGCCAGCAGCATTGACACCCGAAGCGGCCGGCGGGGGTACGAGCAGTACTTC.

For this clone: Different DNA sequences within this sample yield the same CDR3. The chain couples TRBV18 to TRBJ2-7; D is undetermined. The CDR3 sequence is 11 residues long. The ends were cut back, 5 bases at V and 3 bases at J, with 5 bases in the middle. Per the germline V gene, CDR1 is KGHSH and CDR2 is LQKENI. The chain's CDR3 is CASSSLYEQYF. CDR3 DNA: TGTGCCAGCTCATCCCTCTACGAGCAGTACTTC.

The rearrangement uses TRBV15 and TRBJ2-5; D ambiguous. CDR1 LNHNV and CDR2 YYDKDF come from the germline V gene (reference sequence). V lost 0 bases, J lost 5 bases, and 13 bases lay in between. CDR3 length equals 15 residues. CDR3 in amino acids: CATSRDWKVGETQYF. CDR3 nucleotide sequence: TGTGCCACCAGCAGAGATTGGAAGGTCGGGGAGACCCAGTACTTC.

The chain employs TRBV30 and TRBJ2-5; the match to TRBD2 covers 13 bases. Germline loops: CDR1 GTSNPN, CDR2 SVGIG (reference sequence). CDR3 length: 15 amino acids. Trimming took 0 bases from V and 4 from J; bases not matched to a gene: 2. CDR3 DNA sequence: TGTGCCTGGAGTGTGGGACTAGCGGGAAGAGAGACCCAGTACTTC. This codes for CAWSVGLAGRETQYF.

With respect to this clone: Germline is not matched at one junction end, which may reflect a read error. The rearrangement links TRBV7-3 to TRBJ1-1; D remains unclear. CDR3 size: 13 residues. The germline CDR1 and CDR2 sequences are SGHTA and FQGTGA. CDR3: CASSLQGNSEAFF. In nucleotides, the CDR3 is TGTGCCAGCAGCTTACAAGGGAACTCTGAAGCTTTCTTT.

This clone came up once. The chain uses TRBV7-2 and TRBJ2-7; D gene uncertain. Germline values: CDR1 SGHTA, CDR2 FQGNSA. Trimming cost V 4 bases and J 12 bases, with 22 bases left between them. The CDR3 length is 14 residues. CDR3 in amino acids: CASSWTGPILPGYF. Written as DNA, the CDR3 is TGTGCCAGCAGCTGGACCGGGCCGATCCTCCCTGGGTACTTC.

The chain recombines TRBV5-1 with TRBJ2-3; 11 positions match TRBD2. V shed 7 bases and J 3 bases; nucleotides not matched to a gene: 7. The germline gives CDR1 SGHRS, CDR2 YFSETQ. The CDR3 has 15 amino acids. The CDR3 DNA sequence: TGCGCCAGCGGAACTAGCGGGAGAGAGACAGATACGCAGTATTTT. Its protein product is CASGTSGRETDTQYF.

For the CDR3, the DNA is TGCAGCGTGCGAGGTCCAGATAGCTCCTACAATGAGCAGTTCTTC. Translating gives CSVRGPDSSYNEQFF. The chain is built from TRBV29-1 and TRBJ2-1, with D uncertain. V was cut by 6 bases and J by 0 bases, with 15 bases left in between. CDR1 and CDR2 (germline): SQVTM, ANQGSEA. This CDR3 has 15 amino acids.